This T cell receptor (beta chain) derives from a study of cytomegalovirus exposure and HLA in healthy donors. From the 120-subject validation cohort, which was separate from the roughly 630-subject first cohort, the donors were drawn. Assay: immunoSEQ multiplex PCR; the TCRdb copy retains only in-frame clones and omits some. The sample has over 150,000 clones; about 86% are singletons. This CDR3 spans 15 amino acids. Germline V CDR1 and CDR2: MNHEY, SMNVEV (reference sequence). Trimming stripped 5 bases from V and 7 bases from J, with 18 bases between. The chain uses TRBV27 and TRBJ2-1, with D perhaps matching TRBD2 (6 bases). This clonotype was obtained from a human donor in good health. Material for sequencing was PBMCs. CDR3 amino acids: CASSPGTAEGNEQFF. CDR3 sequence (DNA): TGTGCCAGCAGTCCGGGGACGGCGGAGGGGAATGAGCAGTTCTTC.